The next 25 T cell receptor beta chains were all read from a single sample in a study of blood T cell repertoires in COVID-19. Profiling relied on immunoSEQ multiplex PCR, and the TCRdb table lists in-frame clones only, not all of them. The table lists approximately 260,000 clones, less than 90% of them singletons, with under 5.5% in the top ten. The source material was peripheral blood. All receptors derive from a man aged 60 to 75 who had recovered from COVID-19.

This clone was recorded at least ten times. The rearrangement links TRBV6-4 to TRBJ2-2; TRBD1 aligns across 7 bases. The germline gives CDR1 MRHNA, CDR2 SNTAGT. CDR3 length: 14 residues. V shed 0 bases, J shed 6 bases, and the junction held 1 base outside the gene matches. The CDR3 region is CASSDSGGAGELFF. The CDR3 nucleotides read TGTGCCAGCAGTGACTCAGGGGGCGCCGGGGAGCTGTTTTTT.

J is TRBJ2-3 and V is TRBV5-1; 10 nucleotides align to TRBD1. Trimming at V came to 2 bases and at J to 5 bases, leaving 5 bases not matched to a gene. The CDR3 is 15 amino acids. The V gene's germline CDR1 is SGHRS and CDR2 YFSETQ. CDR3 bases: TGCGCCAGCAGCTTCAGACAGGGGGCAGGAGATACGCAGTATTTT. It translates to CASSFRQGAGDTQYF.

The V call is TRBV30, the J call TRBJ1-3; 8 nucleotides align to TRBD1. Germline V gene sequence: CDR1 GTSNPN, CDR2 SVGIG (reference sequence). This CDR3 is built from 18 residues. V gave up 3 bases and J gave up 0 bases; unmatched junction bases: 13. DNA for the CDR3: TGTGCCTGGAGAGGCCCCCAGGGGGCACGCCGCTCTGGAAACACCATATATTTT. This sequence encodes CAWRGPQGARRSGNTIYF.

The DNA for the CDR3 is TGTGCCAGCAGGTCACTAGGCCTCCAAGAGACCCAGTACTTC. It yields the protein CASRSLGLQETQYF. The chain joins TRBV28 to TRBJ2-5; D is perhaps TRBD2 (5 bases). V lost 6 bases and J lost 1, with 12 bases in between. Germline CDR1 MDHEN, CDR2 SYDVKM. This CDR3 region has 14 residues.

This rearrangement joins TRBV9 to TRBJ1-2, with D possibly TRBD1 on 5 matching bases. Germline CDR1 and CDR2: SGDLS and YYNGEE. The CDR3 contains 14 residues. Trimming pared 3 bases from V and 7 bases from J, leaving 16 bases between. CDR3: CASSAQGVTSGYTF. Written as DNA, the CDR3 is TGTGCCAGCAGCGCGCAGGGTGTTACTTCTGGCTACACCTTC. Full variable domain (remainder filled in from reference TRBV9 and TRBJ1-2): DSGVTQTPKHLITATGQRVTLRCSPRSGDLSVYWYQQSLDQGLQFLIQYYNGEERAKGNILERFSAQQFPDLHSELNLSSLELGDSALYFCASSAQGVTSGYTFGSGTRLTVV.

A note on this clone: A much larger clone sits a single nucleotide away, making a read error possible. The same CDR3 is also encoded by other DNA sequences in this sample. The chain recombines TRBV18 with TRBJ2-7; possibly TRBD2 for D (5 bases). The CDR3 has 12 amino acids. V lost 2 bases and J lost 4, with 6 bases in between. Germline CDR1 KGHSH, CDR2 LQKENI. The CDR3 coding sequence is TGTGCCAGCTCACCAGGAGGTTACGAGCAGTACTTC. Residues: CASSPGGYEQYF.

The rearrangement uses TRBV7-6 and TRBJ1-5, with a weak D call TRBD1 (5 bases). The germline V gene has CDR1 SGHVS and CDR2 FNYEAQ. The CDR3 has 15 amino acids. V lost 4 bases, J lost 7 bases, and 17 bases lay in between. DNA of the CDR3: TGTGCCAGCAGCTCCGAAGGGAGGGGTTGGCAGCCCCAGCATTTT. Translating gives CASSSEGRGWQPQHF. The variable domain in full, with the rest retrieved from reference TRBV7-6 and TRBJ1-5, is GAGVSQSPRYKVTKRGQDVALRCDPISGHVSLYWYRQALGQGPEFLTYFNYEAQQDKSGLPNDRFSAERPEGSISTLTIQRTEQRDSAMYRCASSSEGRGWQPQHFGDGTRLSIL.

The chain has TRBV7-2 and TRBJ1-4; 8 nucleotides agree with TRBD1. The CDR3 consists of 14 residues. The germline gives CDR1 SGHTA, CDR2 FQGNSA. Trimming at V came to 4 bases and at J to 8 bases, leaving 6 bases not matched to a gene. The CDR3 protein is CASSSDRAGEKLFF. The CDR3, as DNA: TGTGCCAGCAGCTCGGACAGGGCTGGCGAAAAACTGTTTTTT.

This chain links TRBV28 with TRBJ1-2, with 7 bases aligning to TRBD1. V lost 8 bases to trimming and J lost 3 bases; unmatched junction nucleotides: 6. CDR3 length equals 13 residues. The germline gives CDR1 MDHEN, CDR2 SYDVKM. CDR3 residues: CASQGGRDYGYTF. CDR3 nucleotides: TGTGCCAGCCAGGGGGGAAGGGACTATGGCTACACCTTC.

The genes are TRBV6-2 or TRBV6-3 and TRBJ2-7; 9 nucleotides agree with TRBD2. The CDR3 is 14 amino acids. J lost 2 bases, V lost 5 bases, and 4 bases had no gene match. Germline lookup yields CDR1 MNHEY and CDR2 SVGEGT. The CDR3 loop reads CASSLAGPTYEQYF. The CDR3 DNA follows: TGTGCCAGCAGTCTAGCGGGGCCAACCTACGAGCAGTACTTC.

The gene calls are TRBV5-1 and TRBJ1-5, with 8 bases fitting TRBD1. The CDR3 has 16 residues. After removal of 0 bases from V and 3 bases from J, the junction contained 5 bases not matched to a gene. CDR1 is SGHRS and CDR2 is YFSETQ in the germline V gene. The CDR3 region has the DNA TGCGCCAGCAGCTTGGAAGGACAGGGTTCCAATCAGCCCCAGCATTTT. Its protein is CASSLEGQGSNQPQHF. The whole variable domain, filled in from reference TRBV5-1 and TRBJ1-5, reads KAGVTQTPRYLIKTRGQQVTLSCSPISGHRSVSWYQQTPGQGLQFLFEYFSETQRNKGNFPGRFSGRQFSNSRSEMNVSTLELGDSALYLCASSLEGQGSNQPQHFGDGTRLSIL.

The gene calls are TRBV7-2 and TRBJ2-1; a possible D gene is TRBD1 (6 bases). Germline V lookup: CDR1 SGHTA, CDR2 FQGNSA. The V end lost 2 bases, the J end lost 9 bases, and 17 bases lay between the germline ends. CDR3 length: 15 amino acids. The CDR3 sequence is CASSLSPVRGIEQFF. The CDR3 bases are TGTGCCAGCAGCTTAAGCCCCGTCAGGGGAATTGAGCAGTTCTTC.

The CDR3: CASSRTGSKPQHF. The CDR3 region has the DNA TGTGCCAGCAGTAGGACAGGGAGCAAGCCCCAGCATTTT. V and J are TRBV2 and TRBJ1-5; 8 nucleotides agree with TRBD1. The germline gives CDR1 SNHLY, CDR2 FYNNEI. Unmatched junction bases numbered 5, after V lost 5 bases and J lost 8 bases. The CDR3 spans 13 residues.

Written as DNA, the CDR3 is TGTGCCAGCAGTCCCCAGCTCGGGGGCACCGGGGAGCTGTTTTTT. Its translation is CASSPQLGGTGELFF. V is TRBV27 and J is TRBJ2-2; the D gene is possibly TRBD2 (6 bases). There are 15 residues in the CDR3. CDR1 is MNHEY, CDR2 SMNVEV, per germline (reference sequence). V gave up 5 bases and J gave up 4 bases, with 14 bases separating them.

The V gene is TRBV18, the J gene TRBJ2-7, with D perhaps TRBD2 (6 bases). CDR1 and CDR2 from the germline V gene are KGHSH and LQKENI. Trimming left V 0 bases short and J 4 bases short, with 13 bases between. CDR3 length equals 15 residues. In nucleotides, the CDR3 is TGTGCCAGCTCACCACCGGCGGGGCGCGGTTACGAGCAGTACTTC. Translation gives CASSPPAGRGYEQYF.

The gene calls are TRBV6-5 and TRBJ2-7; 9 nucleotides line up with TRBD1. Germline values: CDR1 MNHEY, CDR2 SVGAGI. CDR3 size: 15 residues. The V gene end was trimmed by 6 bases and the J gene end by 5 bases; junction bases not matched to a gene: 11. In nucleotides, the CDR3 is TGTGCCAGCAGGGACGCAGGGACAGGGAACCACGAGCAGTACTTC. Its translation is CASRDAGTGNHEQYF.

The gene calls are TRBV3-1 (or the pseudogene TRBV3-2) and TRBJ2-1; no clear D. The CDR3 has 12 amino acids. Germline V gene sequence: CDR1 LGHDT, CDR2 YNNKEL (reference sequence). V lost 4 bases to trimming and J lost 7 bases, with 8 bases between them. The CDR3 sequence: CASSRRGNEQFF. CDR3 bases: TGTGCCAGCAGCCGAAGAGGAAATGAGCAGTTCTTC.

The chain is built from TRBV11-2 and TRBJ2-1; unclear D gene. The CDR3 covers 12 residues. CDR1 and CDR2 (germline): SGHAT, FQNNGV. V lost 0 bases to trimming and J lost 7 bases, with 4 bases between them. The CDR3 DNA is TGTGCCAGCAGCTTAGAGGCTAATGAGCAGTTCTTC. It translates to CASSLEANEQFF.

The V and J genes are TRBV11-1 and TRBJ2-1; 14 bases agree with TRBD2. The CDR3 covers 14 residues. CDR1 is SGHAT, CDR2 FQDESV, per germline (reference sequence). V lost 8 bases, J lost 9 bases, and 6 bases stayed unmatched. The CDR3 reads CASRLAGGRGEQFF. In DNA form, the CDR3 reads TGTGCCAGCCGACTAGCGGGAGGGCGGGGTGAGCAGTTCTTC. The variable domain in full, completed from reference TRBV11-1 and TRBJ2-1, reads EAEVAQSPRYKITEKSQAVAFWCDPISGHATLYWYRQILGQGPELLVQFQDESVVDDSQLPKDRFSAERLKGVDSTLKIQPAELGDSAMYLCASRLAGGRGEQFFGPGTRLTVL.

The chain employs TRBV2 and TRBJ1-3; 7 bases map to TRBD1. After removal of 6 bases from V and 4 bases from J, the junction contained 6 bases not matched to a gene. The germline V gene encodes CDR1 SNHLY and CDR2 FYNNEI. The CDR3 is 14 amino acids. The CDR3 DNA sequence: TGTGCCAGCAGCCTCCGACAGGGAGGAAACACCATATATTTT. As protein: CASSLRQGGNTIYF.

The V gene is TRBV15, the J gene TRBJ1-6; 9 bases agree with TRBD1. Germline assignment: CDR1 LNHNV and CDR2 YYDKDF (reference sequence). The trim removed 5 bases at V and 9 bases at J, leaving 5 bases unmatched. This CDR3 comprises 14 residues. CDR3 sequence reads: CATSLQGQGSPLHF. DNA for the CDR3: TGTGCCACCAGCCTACAGGGACAGGGTTCACCCCTCCACTTT.

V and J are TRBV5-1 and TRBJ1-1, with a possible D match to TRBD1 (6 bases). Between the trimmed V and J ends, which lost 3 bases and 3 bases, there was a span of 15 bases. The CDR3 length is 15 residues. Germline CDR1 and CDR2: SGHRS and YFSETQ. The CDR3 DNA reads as TGCGCCAGCAGCTCCACTGACAGGAGTGACACTGAAGCTTTCTTT. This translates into CASSSTDRSDTEAFF.

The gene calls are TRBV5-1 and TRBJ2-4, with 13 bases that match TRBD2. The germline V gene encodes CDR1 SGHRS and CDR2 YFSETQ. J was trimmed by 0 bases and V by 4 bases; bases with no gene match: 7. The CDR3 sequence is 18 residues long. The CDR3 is CASSAGLAGTQAKNIQYF. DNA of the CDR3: TGCGCCAGCAGCGCGGGACTAGCGGGAACTCAAGCCAAAAACATTCAGTACTTC.

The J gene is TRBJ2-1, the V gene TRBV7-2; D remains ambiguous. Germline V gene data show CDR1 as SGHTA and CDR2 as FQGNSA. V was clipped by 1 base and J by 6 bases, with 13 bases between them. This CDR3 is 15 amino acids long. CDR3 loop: CASSLGIVVGNEQFF. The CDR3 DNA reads TGTGCCAGCAGCTTAGGAATTGTAGTTGGCAATGAGCAGTTCTTC.

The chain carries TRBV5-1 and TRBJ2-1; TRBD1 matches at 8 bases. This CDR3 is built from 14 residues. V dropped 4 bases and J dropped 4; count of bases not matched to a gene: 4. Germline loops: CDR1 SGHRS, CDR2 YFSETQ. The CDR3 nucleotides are TGCGCCAGCAGCCAACAGGGGGGATACAATGAGCAGTTCTTC. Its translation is CASSQQGGYNEQFF.